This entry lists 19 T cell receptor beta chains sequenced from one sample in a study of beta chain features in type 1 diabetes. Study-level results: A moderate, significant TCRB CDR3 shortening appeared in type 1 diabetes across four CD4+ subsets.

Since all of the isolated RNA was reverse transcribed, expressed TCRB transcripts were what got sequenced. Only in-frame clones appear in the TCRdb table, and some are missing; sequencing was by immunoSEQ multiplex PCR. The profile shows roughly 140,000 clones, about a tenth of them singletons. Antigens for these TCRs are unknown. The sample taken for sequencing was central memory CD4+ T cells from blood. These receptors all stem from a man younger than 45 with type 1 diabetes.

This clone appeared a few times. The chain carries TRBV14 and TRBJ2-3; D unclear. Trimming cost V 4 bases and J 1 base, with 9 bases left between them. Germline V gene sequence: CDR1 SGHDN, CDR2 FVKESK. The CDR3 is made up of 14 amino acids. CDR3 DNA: TGTGCCAGCAGCCGTTTCACAGGCACAGATACGCAGTATTTT. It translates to CASSRFTGTDTQYF.

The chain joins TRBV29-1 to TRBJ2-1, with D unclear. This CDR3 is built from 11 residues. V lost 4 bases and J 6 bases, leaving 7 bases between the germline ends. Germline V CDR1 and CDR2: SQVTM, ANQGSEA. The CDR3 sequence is CSVAAANEQFF. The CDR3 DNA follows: TGCAGCGTTGCGGCGGCCAATGAGCAGTTCTTC.

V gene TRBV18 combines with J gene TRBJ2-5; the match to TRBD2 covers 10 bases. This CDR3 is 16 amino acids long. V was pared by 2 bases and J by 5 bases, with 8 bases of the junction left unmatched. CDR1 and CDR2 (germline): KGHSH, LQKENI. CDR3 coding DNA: TGTGCCAGCTCACCATCTCTAGCGGGAGCGGGTGAGACCCAGTACTTC. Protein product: CASSPSLAGAGETQYF.

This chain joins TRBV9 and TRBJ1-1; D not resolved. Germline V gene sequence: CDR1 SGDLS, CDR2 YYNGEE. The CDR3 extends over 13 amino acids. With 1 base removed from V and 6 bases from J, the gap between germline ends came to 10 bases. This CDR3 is CASSVLYGAEAFF. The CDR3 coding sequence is TGTGCCAGCAGCGTACTGTACGGGGCTGAAGCTTTCTTT.

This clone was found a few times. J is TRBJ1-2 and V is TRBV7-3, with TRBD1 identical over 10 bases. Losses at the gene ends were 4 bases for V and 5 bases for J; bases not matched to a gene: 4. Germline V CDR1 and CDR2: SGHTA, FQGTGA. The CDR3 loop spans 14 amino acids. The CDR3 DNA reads TGTGCCAGCAGCTCGGACAGGGGGGGATATGGCTACACCTTC. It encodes CASSSDRGGYGYTF.

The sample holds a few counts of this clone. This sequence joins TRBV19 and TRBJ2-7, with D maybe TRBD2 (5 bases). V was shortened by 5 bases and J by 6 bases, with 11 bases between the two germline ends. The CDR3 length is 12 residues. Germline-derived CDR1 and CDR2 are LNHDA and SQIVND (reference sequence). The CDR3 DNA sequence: TGTGCCAGTAGTCAAGGCGGGCGCGAGCAGTACTTC. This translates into CASSQGGREQYF.

The CDR3 DNA follows: TGTGCCAGCAGCTTATCCGCAGGGGCAACTTCTGGAAACACCATATATTTT. It encodes CASSLSAGATSGNTIYF. The chain couples TRBV7-9 to TRBJ1-3; D perhaps matches TRBD1 (6 bases). This CDR3 is 17 amino acids long. The germline CDR1 and CDR2 sequences are SEHNR and FQNEAQ (reference sequence). Trimming cost V 2 bases and J 1 base, with 15 bases left between them.

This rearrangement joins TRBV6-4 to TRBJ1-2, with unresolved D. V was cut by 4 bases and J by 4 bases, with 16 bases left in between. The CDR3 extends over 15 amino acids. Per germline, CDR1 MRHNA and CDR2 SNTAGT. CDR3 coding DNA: TGTGCCAGCAGTGTCGACATGGGCGTCGGCTATGGCTACACCTTC. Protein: CASSVDMGVGYGYTF.

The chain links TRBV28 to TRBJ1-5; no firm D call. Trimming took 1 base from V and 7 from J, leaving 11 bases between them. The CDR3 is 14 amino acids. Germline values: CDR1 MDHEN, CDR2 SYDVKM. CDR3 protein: CASSLSGVSQPQHF. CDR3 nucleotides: TGTGCCAGCAGTTTATCCGGGGTATCGCAGCCCCAGCATTTT.

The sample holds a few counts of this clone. The CDR3 here is CASSPPSASSYNEQFF. The DNA of the CDR3 is TGTGCCAGCAGCCCCCCCAGCGCTAGCTCCTACAATGAGCAGTTCTTC. V usage is TRBV4-2 and J usage is TRBJ2-1; no clear D. This CDR3 spans 16 amino acids. V lost 4 bases and J 0 bases, leaving 13 bases between the germline ends. In germline, CDR1 is LGHNA, CDR2 YNFKEQ.

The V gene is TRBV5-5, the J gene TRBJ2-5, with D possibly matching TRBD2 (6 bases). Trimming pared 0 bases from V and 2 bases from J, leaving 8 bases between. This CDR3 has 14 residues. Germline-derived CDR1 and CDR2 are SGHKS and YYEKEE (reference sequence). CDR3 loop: CASSLAAGQETQYF. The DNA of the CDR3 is TGTGCCAGCAGCTTGGCCGCGGGACAAGAGACCCAGTACTTC.

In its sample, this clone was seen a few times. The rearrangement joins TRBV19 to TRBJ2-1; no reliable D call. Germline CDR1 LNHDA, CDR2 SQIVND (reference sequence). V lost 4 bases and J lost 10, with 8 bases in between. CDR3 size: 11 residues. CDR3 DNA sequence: TGTGCCAGTAGTAGCGCCTTAGAGCAGTTCTTC. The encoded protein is CASSSALEQFF.

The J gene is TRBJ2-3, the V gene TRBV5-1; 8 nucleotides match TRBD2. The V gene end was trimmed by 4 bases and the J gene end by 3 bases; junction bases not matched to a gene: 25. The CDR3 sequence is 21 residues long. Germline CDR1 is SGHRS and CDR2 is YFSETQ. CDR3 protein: CASSTGGFRTTREWWTDTQYF. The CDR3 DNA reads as TGCGCCAGCAGCACGGGAGGGTTTAGGACTACCCGGGAGTGGTGGACAGATACGCAGTATTTT. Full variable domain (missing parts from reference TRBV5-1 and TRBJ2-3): KAGVTQTPRYLIKTRGQQVTLSCSPISGHRSVSWYQQTPGQGLQFLFEYFSETQRNKGNFPGRFSGRQFSNSRSEMNVSTLELGDSALYLCASSTGGFRTTREWWTDTQYFGPGTRLTVL.

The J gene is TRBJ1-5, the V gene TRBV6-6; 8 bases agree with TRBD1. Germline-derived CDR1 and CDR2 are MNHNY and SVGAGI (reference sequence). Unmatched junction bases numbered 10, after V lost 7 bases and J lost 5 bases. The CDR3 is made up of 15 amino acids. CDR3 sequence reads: CASTLTGGSDQPQHF. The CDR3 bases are TGTGCCAGCACTCTTACAGGGGGGAGCGATCAGCCCCAGCATTTT.

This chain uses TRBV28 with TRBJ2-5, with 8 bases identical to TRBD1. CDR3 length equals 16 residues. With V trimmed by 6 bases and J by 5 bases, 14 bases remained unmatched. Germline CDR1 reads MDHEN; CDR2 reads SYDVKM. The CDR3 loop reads CASSPLEGQGGETQYF. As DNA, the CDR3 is TGTGCCAGCAGCCCTCTCGAAGGACAGGGCGGGGAGACCCAGTACTTC.

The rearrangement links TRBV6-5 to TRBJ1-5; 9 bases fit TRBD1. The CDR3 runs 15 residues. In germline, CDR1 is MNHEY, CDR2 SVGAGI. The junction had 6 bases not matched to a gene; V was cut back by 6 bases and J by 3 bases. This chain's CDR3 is CASSSGQGINQPQHF. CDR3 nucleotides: TGTGCCAGCAGCTCGGGACAGGGCATCAATCAGCCCCAGCATTTT.

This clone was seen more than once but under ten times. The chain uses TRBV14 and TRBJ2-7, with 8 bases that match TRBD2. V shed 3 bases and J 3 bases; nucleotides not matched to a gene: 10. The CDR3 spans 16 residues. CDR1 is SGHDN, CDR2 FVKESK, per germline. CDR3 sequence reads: CASSHGGLAGYYEQYF. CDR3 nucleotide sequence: TGTGCCAGCAGCCACGGGGGGCTAGCGGGTTACTACGAGCAGTACTTC.

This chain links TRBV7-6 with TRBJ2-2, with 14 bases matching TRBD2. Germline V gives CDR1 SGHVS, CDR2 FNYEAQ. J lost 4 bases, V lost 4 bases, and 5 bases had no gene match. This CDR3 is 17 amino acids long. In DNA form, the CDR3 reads TGTGCCAGCAGCTGGGGACTAGCGGGAGAAGGCACCGGGGAGCTGTTTTTT. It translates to CASSWGLAGEGTGELFF.

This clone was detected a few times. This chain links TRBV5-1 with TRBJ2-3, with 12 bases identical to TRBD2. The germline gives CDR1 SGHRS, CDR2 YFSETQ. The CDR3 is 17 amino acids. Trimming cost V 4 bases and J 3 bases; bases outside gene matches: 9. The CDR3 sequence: CASSRSTSGSETDTQYF. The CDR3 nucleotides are TGCGCCAGCAGCAGGTCGACTAGCGGGAGCGAGACAGATACGCAGTATTTT.